The 28 T cell receptor beta chains given below trace back to one sample, sequenced in a study of post-analysis software for immune sequencing data. Study findings and constraints: In patients, four to six TRBV segments were more frequent than in controls, with TRBV5-6, TRBV5-1 and TRBV20-1 among them.

Each TCR beta cDNA library carried unique molecular identifiers. TCRdb reanalysed the PCR reads using MiXCR and keeps one entry per CDR3 protein. The sample includes 650,000 to 900,000 distinct CDR3 sequences, just over 45% seen only once; the top ten take approximately 5%. The antigens of these receptors remain unknown. Sequences were obtained from blood. The origin of the receptors is a girl aged 10 to 17 with multiple sclerosis.

In this sample, this clonotype turned up once. This chain connects TRBV7-2 to TRBJ2-3, with 10 bases that match TRBD2. This CDR3 is built from 16 residues. Germline CDR1 SGHTA, CDR2 FQGNSA. The J segment lost 2 bases and the V segment lost 2 bases, leaving 4 bases of the junction unmatched. In DNA, the CDR3 is TGTGCCAGCAGCTTACCCCTAGCGGGAGCCACAGATACGCAGTATTTT. This sequence encodes CASSLPLAGATDTQYF.

The chain joins TRBV5-1 to TRBJ2-1, with 8 nucleotides matching TRBD2. The J call may be incorrect, as the DNA end agrees better with TRBJ2-7. Germline lookup yields CDR1 SGHRS and CDR2 YFSETQ. The CDR3 loop spans 16 amino acids. CDR3 DNA sequence: TGCGCCAGCAGCCGTTCGAGCGGGAGTGCCTACAATGAGCAGTACTTC. Protein: CASSRSSGSAYNEQYF.

V and J are TRBV25-1 and TRBJ2-3, with D maybe TRBD1 (5 bases). The CDR3 sequence is 15 residues long. V lost 6 bases, J lost 1 base, and 14 bases lay in between. In germline, CDR1 is MGHDK, CDR2 SYGVNS. The CDR3 DNA is TGTGCCAGCAGAGCGACAGTCCTGGGCACAGATACGCAGTATTTT. Translation gives CASRATVLGTDTQYF.

The sample holds a few counts of this clonotype. CDR3 in amino acids: CASSLFSAVPSYEQYF. CDR3 DNA: TGTGCCAGCAGTTTATTCTCAGCGGTCCCCTCCTACGAGCAGTACTTC. This sequence joins TRBV28 and TRBJ2-7; possible D gene TRBD2, 5 bases. The ends were cut back, 1 base at V and 0 bases at J, with 13 bases in the middle. Germline V lookup: CDR1 MDHEN, CDR2 SYDVKM. This CDR3 contains 16 residues.

CDR3 DNA sequence: TGTGCCAGCAGCCTTGAGCTGAGCGGAGAGCTTCCAGATACGCAGTATTTT. This translates into CASSLELSGELPDTQYF. The rearrangement uses TRBV7-9 and TRBJ2-3; possible D gene TRBD2, 5 bases. V was shortened by 5 bases and J by 4 bases, with 22 bases between the two germline ends. Germline V gene lookup returns CDR1 SEHNR and CDR2 FQNEAQ (reference sequence). This CDR3 is built from 17 residues.

This chain uses TRBV7-8 with TRBJ2-1; TRBD1 agrees at 8 bases. This CDR3 contains 16 residues. V trimming: 1 base; J trimming: 5 bases; junction bases outside the gene matches: 7. The germline CDR1 and CDR2 sequences are SGHVS and FQNEAQ. In nucleotides, the CDR3 is TGTGCCAGCAGCTTAGGAGGGACAGGAGATAACAATGAGCAGTTCTTC. Residues: CASSLGGTGDNNEQFF.

The table lists this clonotype with a few counts. This sequence joins TRBV5-5 and TRBJ2-6; D gene ambiguous. The CDR3 consists of 18 residues. Trimming left V 0 bases short and J 3 bases short, with 16 bases between. In germline, CDR1 is SGHKS, CDR2 YYEKEE (reference sequence). The CDR3 DNA sequence: TGTGCCAGCAGCTTGGTTCAAAAGGTTGCGGTTGGGGCCAACGTCCTGACTTTC. Translation: CASSLVQKVAVGANVLTF.

This chain joins TRBV12-5 and TRBJ1-1; D ambiguous. This CDR3 contains 15 residues. Trimming left V 6 bases short and J 1 base short, with 15 bases between. The germline V gene encodes CDR1 LGHNT and CDR2 FRNRAP. CDR3 in amino acids: CASGLQPRQNTEAFF. The CDR3 coding sequence is TGTGCTAGTGGCCTTCAACCCCGACAGAACACTGAAGCTTTCTTT.

The rearrangement links TRBV4-1 to TRBJ2-3; D perhaps matches TRBD2 (5 bases). The germline V gene encodes CDR1 MGHRA and CDR2 YSYEKL. Trimming left V 1 base short and J 0 bases short, with 14 bases between. There are 17 residues in the CDR3. CDR3 in amino acids: CASSQGGFPTSTDTQYF. CDR3 sequence (DNA): TGCGCCAGCAGCCAAGGAGGGTTCCCAACTAGCACAGATACGCAGTATTTT.

The V and J genes are TRBV27 and TRBJ2-7, with 13 nucleotides matching TRBD2. Germline assignment: CDR1 MNHEY and CDR2 SMNVEV (reference sequence). V shed 5 bases and J 4 bases; nucleotides not matched to a gene: 5. The CDR3 is 15 amino acids. The CDR3 sequence: CASSIRLAGGYEQYF. CDR3 in DNA: TGTGCCAGCAGTATCCGACTAGCGGGAGGATACGAGCAGTACTTC.

V is TRBV4-3 and J is TRBJ1-2; 7 positions agree with TRBD1. The CDR3 has 16 residues. The germline V gene has CDR1 LGHNA and CDR2 YSLEER. V gave up 1 base and J gave up 3 bases; unmatched junction bases: 8. The CDR3 sequence: CASSQGGAGGDYGYTF. For the CDR3, the DNA is TGCGCCAGCAGCCAAGGTGGGGCAGGGGGGGACTATGGCTACACCTTC.

The gene calls are TRBV29-1 and TRBJ2-5; D is perhaps TRBD1 (6 bases). Trimming stripped 6 bases from V and 2 bases from J, with 13 bases between. The CDR3 runs 13 residues. The germline V gene encodes CDR1 SQVTM and CDR2 ANQGSEA. The CDR3 spells CSVENRAQETQYF. CDR3 bases: TGCAGCGTGGAGAACAGGGCACAAGAGACCCAGTACTTC.

The rearrangement uses TRBV28 and TRBJ2-5; 11 bases match TRBD1. The last part of the DNA fits TRBJ2-7 better; the J call may be wrong. The CDR3 is made up of 15 amino acids. From germline, CDR1 is MDHEN and CDR2 SYDVKM. CDR3 sequence (DNA): TGTGCCAGCAGTACCCGGGACAGGGGGTCGGCCGAGCAGTACTTC. This sequence encodes CASSTRDRGSAEQYF.

This clonotype has a handful of counts. The chain links TRBV4-3 to TRBJ2-7, with 10 positions matching TRBD1. The V and J ends lost 4 bases and 2 bases, in that order; junction bases with no gene match: 5. The germline CDR1 and CDR2 sequences are LGHNA and YSLEER. There are 15 residues in the CDR3. CDR3 DNA sequence: TGCGCCAGCAGCCTCAGGACAGGGGGGGCCTACGAGCAGTACTTC. Amino acid sequence: CASSLRTGGAYEQYF.

The V call is TRBV7-9, the J call TRBJ2-4, with D maybe TRBD2 (6 bases). Near its end, the DNA agrees better with TRBJ2-7, so the J call may be wrong. The germline V gene encodes CDR1 SEHNR and CDR2 FQNEAQ (reference sequence). The CDR3 consists of 14 residues. CDR3 bases: TGTGCCAGCAGCCCCCGACTAGGAGGAGGCGAGCAGTACTTC. It encodes CASSPRLGGGEQYF.

This clonotype was counted between two and nine times. The J gene is TRBJ2-7, the V gene TRBV10-3; 8 nucleotides align to TRBD2. This CDR3 is built from 14 residues. In germline, CDR1 is ENHRY, CDR2 SYGVKD. V shed 6 bases and J 2 bases; nucleotides not matched to a gene: 6. In DNA, the CDR3 is TGTGCCATCAGAAGAGCGGGAGAGACCTACGAGCAGTACTTC. The encoded protein is CAIRRAGETYEQYF.

The chain is built from TRBV12-3 or TRBV12-4 and TRBJ2-2, with D possibly matching TRBD2 (5 bases). The CDR3 runs 16 residues. Between the trimmed V and J ends, which lost 7 bases and 0 bases, there was a span of 15 bases. Written as DNA, the CDR3 is TGTGCCAGCAAACTTGGAGGAGTAACGAACACCGGGGAGCTGTTTTTT. It yields the protein CASKLGGVTNTGELFF.

V gene TRBV11-3 combines with J gene TRBJ2-7; 10 nucleotides agree with TRBD2. CDR3 length: 16 amino acids. Germline-derived CDR1 and CDR2 are SGHNT and YENEEA. Germline trimming cut 1 base from V and 7 bases from J; bases unmatched to any gene: 10. CDR3 protein: CASSLVLAGALHEQYF. CDR3 sequence (DNA): TGTGCCAGCAGCTTAGTCCTAGCGGGAGCTCTTCATGAGCAGTACTTC.

This chain joins TRBV29-1 and TRBJ2-2, with D unclear. V was pared by 2 bases and J by 6 bases, with 10 bases between. Germline V gene sequence: CDR1 SQVTM, CDR2 ANQGSEA. This CDR3 is built from 13 residues. CDR3 nucleotide sequence: TGCAGCGTTGAATTGTCGGTGCCCGGGGAGCTGTTTTTT. It specifies CSVELSVPGELFF.

This clonotype has just a few counts. The genes are TRBV9 and TRBJ1-2; the match to TRBD1 covers 10 bases. The junction had 8 bases not matched to a gene; V was cut back by 1 base and J by 8 bases. Germline CDR1 and CDR2: SGDLS and YYNGEE. This CDR3 is built from 15 residues. CDR3 in amino acids: CASSVSGTGASGYTF. The CDR3 region has the DNA TGTGCCAGCAGCGTATCCGGGACAGGGGCAAGCGGCTACACCTTC.

V usage is TRBV10-3 and J usage is TRBJ1-2; TRBD1 agrees at 7 bases. CDR3 length equals 18 residues. The V gene end was trimmed by 2 bases and the J gene end by 1 base; junction bases not matched to a gene: 13. The germline V gene encodes CDR1 ENHRY and CDR2 SYGVKD. CDR3 protein: CAISERATSPGGNYGYTF. The CDR3 bases are TGTGCCATCAGTGAGAGGGCGACCTCTCCAGGGGGTAACTATGGCTACACCTTC.

This sequence joins TRBV7-3 and TRBJ1-2; D is ambiguous. Between the trimmed V and J ends, which lost 0 bases and 7 bases, there was a span of 9 bases. This CDR3 has 13 amino acids. Germline CDR1 reads SGHTA; CDR2 reads FQGTGA. The CDR3 is CASSLTEKAGYTF. The CDR3 DNA reads TGTGCCAGCAGCTTAACGGAGAAAGCTGGCTACACCTTC.

Details on this clonotype: Mismatch with germline at one junction end may stem from a read error. The chain carries TRBV29-1 and TRBJ2-1, with D perhaps TRBD2 (6 bases). The CDR3 extends over 14 amino acids. Germline assignment: CDR1 SQVTM and CDR2 ANQGSEA. The CDR3 DNA reads as TGCAGCGTGGAAGAATCCGGGAGCATTAATGAGCAGTTCTTC. This translates into CSVEESGSINEQFF.

CDR3 DNA sequence: TGTGCCACCATTGGGCAGGGCGGCAATGAGCAGTTCTTC. Translating gives CATIGQGGNEQFF. The chain joins TRBV24-1 to TRBJ2-1; D is perhaps TRBD1 (5 bases). The ends were cut back, 8 bases at V and 6 bases at J, with 13 bases in the middle. This CDR3 region has 13 residues. Germline V gene sequence: CDR1 KGHDR, CDR2 SFDVKD.

The rearrangement links TRBV9 to TRBJ2-1; 13 positions agree with TRBD2. Germline values: CDR1 SGDLS, CDR2 YYNGEE. J was trimmed by 8 bases and V by 4 bases; bases with no gene match: 12. This CDR3 is 17 amino acids long. CDR3 bases: TGTGCCAGCAGCAACCCACTAGCGGGAGGGTTGGGCGATGAGCAGTTCTTC. Amino acids: CASSNPLAGGLGDEQFF.

This CDR3 is CASSSLIRADTQYF. CDR3 nucleotide sequence: TGTGCCAGCAGTTCCCTAATCAGGGCTGATACGCAGTATTTT. This chain connects TRBV28 to TRBJ2-3; D is possibly TRBD1 (5 bases). The CDR3 contains 14 residues. Germline CDR1 and CDR2: MDHEN and SYDVKM. V lost 4 bases and J 6 bases, leaving 14 bases between the germline ends. The variable domain in full, with the rest retrieved from reference TRBV28 and TRBJ2-3, is DVKVTQSSRYLVKRTGEKVFLECVQDMDHENMFWYRQDPGLGLRLIYFSYDVKMKEKGDIPEGYSVSREKKERFSLILESASTNQTSMYLCASSSLIRADTQYFGPGTRLTVL.

This chain links TRBV2 with TRBJ1-1; D is unresolved. Germline V gives CDR1 SNHLY, CDR2 FYNNEI. The CDR3 is 13 amino acids. Between the trimmed V and J ends, which lost 3 bases and 3 bases, there was a span of 8 bases. In DNA form, the CDR3 reads TGTGCCAGCAGTGAGCGGGAGTACACTGAAGCTTTCTTT. It yields the protein CASSEREYTEAFF.

The V and J genes are TRBV10-2 and TRBJ2-1; TRBD2 matches 13 bases. V lost 5 bases, J lost 8 bases, and 9 bases stayed unmatched. This CDR3 has 16 residues. Germline lookup yields CDR1 WSHSY and CDR2 SAAADI. DNA for the CDR3: TGCGCCAGCAGTCGCGGACTAGCGGGAGTGTGGGATGAGCAGTTCTTC. Amino acid sequence: CASSRGLAGVWDEQFF.